The sequence of this TCR beta chain was determined in a study of T cells after posttransplantation cyclophosphamide. Methotrexate plus calcineurin inhibitor accompanied controls' myeloablative marrow transplants; sampling was 1 year later. The CDR3 sequence is 17 residues long. The ends lost 10 bases at V and 0 bases at J; junction bases unmatched: 14. CDR1 is SGHVS and CDR2 is FNYEAQ in the germline V gene. TCRdb's copy holds only in-frame clones and misses some; the assay was immunoSEQ multiplex PCR. This sample has about 21,000 clones, with over 75% found just once. Comment on this clone: Its target is not known.

Study outcomes and limitations: Later blood repertoires were often dominated by clones from the donor CD8+ memory compartment. Skin or GI-infiltrating T cells shared few TRB sequences with blood. Recipient CMV seropositivity and CMV reactivation strongly tracked TRB clonality.

The source of this sequence is a female patient aged 25-40 years who received an allogeneic stem cell transplant from an unrelated donor, was CMV-positive, and had acute and chronic GVHD. The graft donor may be the source of some T cells. This specimen consisted of PBMCs, obtained around 370 days after allogeneic stem cell transplant with calcineurin inhibitor and methotrexate. The V gene is TRBV7-6, the J gene TRBJ1-5, with 8 bases lining up with TRBD1. CDR3 residues: CATQADRARPSNQPQHF. The CDR3 nucleotides read TGTGCCACCCAGGCGGACAGGGCGAGACCTAGCAATCAGCCCCAGCATTTT.